A selection of T cell receptor beta chains follows, all from one sample in a study of T cell repertoires in cytomegalovirus infection. TCRdb itself ran the reads through MiXCR, one entry per CDR3 protein. The sample lists about 890,000 distinct CDR3 sequences, around 31% occurring once. Which antigens these TCRs recognize remains unknown. Here the sequenced sample was cultured CD8+ T cells from PBMCs, taken from culture after CMV antigen stimulation. The receptors stem from a human donor in good health (CMV status not recorded). Some clones in this sample may be carry-over from other donors' samples. Both conserved end residues are part of each CDR3. The D gene is left open where the match is weak. Where a row states a size, it is once, few, many or the class of an expanded clone; other rows omit it.

- | - | TRBJ2-1 | TRBV18 | TGTGCCAGCTCACCAGAGAGGGGCAATGAGCAGTTCTTC | CASSPERGNEQFF
- | - | TRBJ2-7 | TRBV5-6 | TGTGCCAGCAGCATGGATTCAGGGTGGGAGCAGTACTTC | CASSMDSGWEQYF
TRBD2 | - | TRBJ2-1 | TRBV4-1 | TGCGCCAGCAGCCACCCCCTCTTGGGACTAGCCTACAATGAGCAGTTCTTC | CASSHPLLGLAYNEQFF
TRBD1 | - | TRBJ1-1 | TRBV28 | TGTGCCAGCAGTCCGTCGGACAGGGGGTCTGAAGCTTTCTTT | CASSPSDRGSEAFF
- | - | TRBJ2-1 | TRBV7-9 | TGTGCCAGCGAAAGAGCAATGGAGAATGAGCAGTTCTTC | CASERAMENEQFF
TRBD1 | - | TRBJ2-2 | TRBV9 | TGTGCCAGCAGCGACGGGACAGGGGGCCACGGGGAGCTGTTTTTT | CASSDGTGGHGELFF
- | many | TRBJ1-6 | TRBV12-3/TRBV12-4 | TGTGCCAGCAGTTTCGTGGCAGGGAGGGTGTCACCCCTCCACTTT | CASSFVAGRVSPLHF
- | - | TRBJ1-5 | TRBV6-2/TRBV6-3 | TGTGCCAGCAGTTACTCTCGGGCGGTCTATAGCAATCAGCCCCAGCATTTT | CASSYSRAVYSNQPQHF
- | few | TRBJ2-3 | TRBV20-1 | TGCAGTGCTTTTTCGCCTAGTCACACCTCAGATACGCAGTATTTT | CSAFSPSHTSDTQYF
TRBD1 | few | TRBJ2-1 | TRBV7-9 | TGTGCCAGCAGCTTTCCGGGACAGGGGCGGGTGAATGAGCAGTTCTTC | CASSFPGQGRVNEQFF
- | - | TRBJ1-1 | TRBV7-6 | TGTGCCAGCAGCTTAGGTTCACCGGCGAACACTGAAGCTTTCTTT | CASSLGSPANTEAFF
- | - | TRBJ2-2 | TRBV14 | TGTGCCAGCAGCGCTACCGGACGGGACTACACCGGGGAGCTGTTTTTT | CASSATGRDYTGELFF
TRBD2 | - | TRBJ2-1 | TRBV4-1 | TGTGCCAGCAGCCAAGCGGAGCGGGGGGGCCAATCCTTCTTC | CASSQAERGGQSFF
- | - | TRBJ2-1 | TRBV4-1 | TGCGCCAGCAGGGGTGGACTATACTCCTACAATGAGCAGTTCTTC | CASRGGLYSYNEQFF
TRBD1 | - | TRBJ2-1 | TRBV20-1 | TGCAGTGCTAGGCACAGGGGGGTGGGTGCGTACAATGAGCAGTTCTTC | CSARHRGVGAYNEQFF
- | many | TRBJ2-6 | TRBV12-3/TRBV12-4 | TGTGCCAGCAGCCCCAAGGGGGGGGCTGGGGCCAACGTCCTGACTTTC | CASSPKGGAGANVLTF